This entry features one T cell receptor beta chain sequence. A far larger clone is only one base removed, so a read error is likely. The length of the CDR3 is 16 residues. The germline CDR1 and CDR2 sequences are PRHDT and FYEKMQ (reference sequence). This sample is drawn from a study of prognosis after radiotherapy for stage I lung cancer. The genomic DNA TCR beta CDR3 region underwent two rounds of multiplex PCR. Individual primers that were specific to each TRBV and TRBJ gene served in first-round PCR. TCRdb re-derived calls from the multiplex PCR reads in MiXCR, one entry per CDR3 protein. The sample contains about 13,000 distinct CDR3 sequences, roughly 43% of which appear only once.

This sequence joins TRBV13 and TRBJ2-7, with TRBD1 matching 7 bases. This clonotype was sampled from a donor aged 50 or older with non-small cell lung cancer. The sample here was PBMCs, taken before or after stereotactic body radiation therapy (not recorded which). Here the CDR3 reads CASSSVIFDRDNDQYF. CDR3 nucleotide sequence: TGTGCCAGCAGCTCCGTGATATTCGACAGGGACAACGATCAGTACTTC.